Sequencing of this TCR beta chain was carried out in a study of spatial heterogeneity in lung cancer. General study findings and limits: The study found ubiquitous expanded tumor TCRs in blood more at resection than follow-up.

Described time point: sample taken at primary tumor resection. TCRs were sequenced from unsorted whole RNA of tumor, nontumor lung or PBMC. Donors were roughly 72 untreated early-stage non-small cell lung cancer patients. The study tagged each TCR cDNA molecule with a unique molecular identifier. One entry per CDR3 protein results from TCRdb running MiXCR on the 5' RACE reads. The table shows about 18,000 distinct CDR3 sequences, with around 19% occurring only once. Only a few counts were recorded for this clonotype. No antigen is known for it. Trimming cost V 6 bases and J 3 bases; bases outside gene matches: 1. The CDR3 is 12 amino acids.

The gene calls are TRBV12-3 or TRBV12-4 and TRBJ2-5, with 7 bases fitting TRBD2. The TCR comes from a male donor with early-stage non-small cell lung cancer. The sample in question was PBMCs, obtained at surgery. CDR3 amino acids: CASSLAEETQYF. CDR3 nucleotides: TGTGCCAGCAGCCTAGCGGAAGAGACCCAGTACTTC.